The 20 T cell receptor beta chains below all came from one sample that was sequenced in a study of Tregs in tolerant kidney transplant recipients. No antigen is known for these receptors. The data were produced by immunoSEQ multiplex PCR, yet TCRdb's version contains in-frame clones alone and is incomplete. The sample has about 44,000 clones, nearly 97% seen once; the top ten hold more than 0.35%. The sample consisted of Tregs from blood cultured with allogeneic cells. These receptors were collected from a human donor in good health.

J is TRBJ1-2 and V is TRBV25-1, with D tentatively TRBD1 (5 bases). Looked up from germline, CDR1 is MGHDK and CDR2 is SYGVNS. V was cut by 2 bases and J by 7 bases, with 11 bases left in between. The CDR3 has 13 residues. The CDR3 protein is CASSEQGTLGYTF. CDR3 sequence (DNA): TGTGCCAGCAGTGAACAAGGGACGCTTGGCTACACCTTC.

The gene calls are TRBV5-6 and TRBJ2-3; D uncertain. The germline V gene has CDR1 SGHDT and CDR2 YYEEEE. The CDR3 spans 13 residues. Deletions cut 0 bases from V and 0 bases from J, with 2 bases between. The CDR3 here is CASSLASTDTQYF. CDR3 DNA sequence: TGTGCCAGCAGCTTGGCCAGCACAGATACGCAGTATTTT.

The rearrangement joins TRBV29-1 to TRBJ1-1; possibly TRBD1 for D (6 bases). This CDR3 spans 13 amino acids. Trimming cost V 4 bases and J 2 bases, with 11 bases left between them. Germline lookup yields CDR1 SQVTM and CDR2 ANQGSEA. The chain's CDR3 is CSVALQGNTEAFF. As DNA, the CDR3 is TGCAGCGTTGCACTACAGGGAAACACTGAAGCTTTCTTT.

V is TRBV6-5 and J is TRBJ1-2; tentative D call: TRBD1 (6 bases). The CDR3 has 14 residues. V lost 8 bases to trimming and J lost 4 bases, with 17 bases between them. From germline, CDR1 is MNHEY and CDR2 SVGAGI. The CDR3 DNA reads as TGTGCCAGCCGCAAGGCGGGGGCGCTCTATGGCTACACCTTC. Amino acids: CASRKAGALYGYTF.

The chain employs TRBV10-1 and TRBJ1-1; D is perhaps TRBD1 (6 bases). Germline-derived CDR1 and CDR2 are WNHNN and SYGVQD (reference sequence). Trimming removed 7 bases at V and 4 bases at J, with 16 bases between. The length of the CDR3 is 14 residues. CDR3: CASNNRVRGTEAFF. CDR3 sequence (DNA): TGCGCCAGCAACAACAGGGTAAGGGGCACTGAAGCTTTCTTT.

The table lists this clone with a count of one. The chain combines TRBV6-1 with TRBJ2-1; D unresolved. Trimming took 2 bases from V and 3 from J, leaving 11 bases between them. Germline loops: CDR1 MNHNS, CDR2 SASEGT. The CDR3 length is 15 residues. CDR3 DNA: TGTGCCAGCAGTGAACAGGCTAGAAACTACAATGAGCAGTTCTTC. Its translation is CASSEQARNYNEQFF.

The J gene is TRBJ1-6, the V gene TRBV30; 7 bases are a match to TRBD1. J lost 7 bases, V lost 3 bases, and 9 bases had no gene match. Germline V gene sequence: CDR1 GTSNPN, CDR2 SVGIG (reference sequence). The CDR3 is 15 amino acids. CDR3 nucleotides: TGTGCCTGGAGCCGACAGGGAAGTTTCAATTCACCCCTCCACTTT. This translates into CAWSRQGSFNSPLHF. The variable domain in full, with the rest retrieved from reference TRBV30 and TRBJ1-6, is SQTIHQWPATLVQPVGSPLSLECTVEGTSNPNLYWYRQAAGRGLQLLFYSVGIGQISSEVPQNLSASRPQDRQFILSSKKLLLSDSGFYLCAWSRQGSFNSPLHFGNGTRLTVT.

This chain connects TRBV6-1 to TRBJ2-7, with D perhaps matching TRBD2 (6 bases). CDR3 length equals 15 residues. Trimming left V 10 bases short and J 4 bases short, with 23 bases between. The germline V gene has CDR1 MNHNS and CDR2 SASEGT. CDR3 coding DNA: TGTGCCACTCTAAGACCCGGGGGTCTGCTTTACGAGCAGTACTTC. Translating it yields CATLRPGGLLYEQYF.

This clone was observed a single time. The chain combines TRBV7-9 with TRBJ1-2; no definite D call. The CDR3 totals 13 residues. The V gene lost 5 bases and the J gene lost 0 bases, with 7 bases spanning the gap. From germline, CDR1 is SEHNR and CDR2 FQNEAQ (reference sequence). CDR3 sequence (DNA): TGTGCCAGCAGCCGAAACACTAACTATGGCTACACCTTC. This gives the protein CASSRNTNYGYTF.

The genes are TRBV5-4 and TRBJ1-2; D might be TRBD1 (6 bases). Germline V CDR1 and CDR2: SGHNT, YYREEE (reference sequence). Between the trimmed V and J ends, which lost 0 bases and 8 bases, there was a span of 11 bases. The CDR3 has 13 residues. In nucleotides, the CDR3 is TGTGCCAGCAGCTTGGACAGGGTGAGCGGCTACACCTTC. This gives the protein CASSLDRVSGYTF.

The chain's CDR3 is CASSLPGQGWNEQYF. As DNA, the CDR3 is TGCGCCAGCAGCTTGCCGGGACAGGGGTGGAACGAGCAGTACTTC. The V and J genes are TRBV5-1 and TRBJ2-7, with 10 positions matching TRBD1. Germline trimming cut 1 base from V and 5 bases from J; bases unmatched to any gene: 6. The CDR3 runs to 15 residues. Germline V gives CDR1 SGHRS, CDR2 YFSETQ.

The CDR3 DNA is TGTGCCAGCAGCTACAGACAGCGCAAGGCTAATGAAAAACTGTTTTTT. Its protein is CASSYRQRKANEKLFF. V is TRBV7-9 and J is TRBJ1-4; the D gene is possibly TRBD1 (5 bases). V lost 4 bases to trimming and J lost 3 bases, with 15 bases between them. Germline V lookup: CDR1 SEHNR, CDR2 FQNEAQ (reference sequence). This CDR3 comprises 16 residues. The full variable domain, rest sourced from reference TRBV7-9 and TRBJ1-4, is DTGVSQNPRHKITKRGQNVTFRCDPISEHNRLYWYRQTLGQGPEFLTYFQNEAQLEKSRLLSDRFSAERPKGSFSTLEIQRTEQGDSAMYLCASSYRQRKANEKLFFGSGTQLSVL.

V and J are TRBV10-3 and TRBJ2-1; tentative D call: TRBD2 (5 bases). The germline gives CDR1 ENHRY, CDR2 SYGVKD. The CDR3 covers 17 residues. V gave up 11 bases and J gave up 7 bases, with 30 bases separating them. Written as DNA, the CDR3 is TGTGCCGTAGGAGGACCTAGTCTAGCCCCTTCATGGAATGAGCAGTTCTTC. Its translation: CAVGGPSLAPSWNEQFF.

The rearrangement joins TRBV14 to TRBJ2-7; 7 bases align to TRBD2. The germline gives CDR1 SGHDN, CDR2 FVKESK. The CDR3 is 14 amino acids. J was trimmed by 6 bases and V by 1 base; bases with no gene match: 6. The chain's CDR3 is CASSQGRTRSEQYF. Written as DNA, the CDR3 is TGTGCCAGCAGCCAAGGCCGGACTAGGAGCGAGCAGTACTTC.

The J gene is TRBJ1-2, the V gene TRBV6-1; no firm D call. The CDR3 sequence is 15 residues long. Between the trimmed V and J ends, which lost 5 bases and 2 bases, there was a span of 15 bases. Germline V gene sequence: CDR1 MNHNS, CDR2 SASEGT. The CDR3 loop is CASSHPPGPNYGYTF. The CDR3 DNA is TGTGCCAGCAGTCACCCCCCGGGCCCAAACTATGGCTACACCTTC.

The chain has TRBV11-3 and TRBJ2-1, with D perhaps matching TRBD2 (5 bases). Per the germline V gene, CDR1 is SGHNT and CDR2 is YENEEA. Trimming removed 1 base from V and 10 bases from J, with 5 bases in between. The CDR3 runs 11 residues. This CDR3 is CASSLAGEQFF. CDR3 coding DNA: TGTGCCAGCAGCTTAGCGGGGGAGCAGTTCTTC.

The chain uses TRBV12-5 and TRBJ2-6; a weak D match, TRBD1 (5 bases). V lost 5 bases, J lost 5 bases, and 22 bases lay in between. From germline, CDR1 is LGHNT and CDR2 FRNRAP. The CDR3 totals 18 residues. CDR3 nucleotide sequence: TGTGCTAGTGGTAGACAGAGTGCAGGACAAAGTCGGGCCAACGTCCTGACTTTC. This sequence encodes CASGRQSAGQSRANVLTF.

The CDR3 bases are TGTGCCAGCTCACCACGTGGCCTAGACTTAGAGACCCAGTACTTC. Translating gives CASSPRGLDLETQYF. The chain has TRBV18 and TRBJ2-5; unclear D gene. From germline, CDR1 is KGHSH and CDR2 LQKENI. Trimming shortened V by 1 base and J by 4 bases, and 13 bases separated the two germline ends. The CDR3 covers 15 residues.

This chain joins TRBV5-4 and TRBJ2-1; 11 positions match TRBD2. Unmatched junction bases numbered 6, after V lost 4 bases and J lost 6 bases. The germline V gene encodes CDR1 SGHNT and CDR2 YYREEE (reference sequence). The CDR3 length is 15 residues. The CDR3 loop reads CASSRLAGGPNEQFF. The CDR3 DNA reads TGTGCCAGCAGCAGGCTAGCGGGAGGACCCAATGAGCAGTTCTTC.

CDR3 residues: CASSLDWGRYGYTF. For the CDR3, the DNA is TGTGCCAGCAGCTTAGATTGGGGTCGCTATGGCTACACCTTC. The genes are TRBV7-9 and TRBJ1-2, with D unclear. The CDR3 contains 14 residues. The V and J ends lost 1 base and 4 bases respectively, with 10 bases between them. Per germline, CDR1 SEHNR and CDR2 FQNEAQ (reference sequence).